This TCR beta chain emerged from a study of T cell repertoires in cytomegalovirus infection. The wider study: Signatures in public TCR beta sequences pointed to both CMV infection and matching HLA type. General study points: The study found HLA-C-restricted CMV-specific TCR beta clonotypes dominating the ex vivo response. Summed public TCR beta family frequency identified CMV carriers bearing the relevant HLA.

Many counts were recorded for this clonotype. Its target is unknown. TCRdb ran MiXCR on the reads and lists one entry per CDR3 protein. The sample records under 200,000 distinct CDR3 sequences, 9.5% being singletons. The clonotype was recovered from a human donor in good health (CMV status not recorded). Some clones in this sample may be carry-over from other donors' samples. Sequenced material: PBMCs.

The CDR3 region has the DNA TGTGCCAGCAGCGGGAGCGATAGCAATCAGCCCCAGCATTTT. Residues: CASSGSDSNQPQHF. The chain combines TRBV7-9 with TRBJ1-5; D ambiguous. This CDR3 contains 14 residues. Trimming left V 5 bases short and J 0 bases short, with 8 bases between. Germline assignment: CDR1 SEHNR and CDR2 FQNEAQ (reference sequence).